A single sample gave rise to the 4 T cell receptor beta chains below, sequenced in a study of vaccination and CD4 T cells after COVID-19. For these TCRs, the target antigens are not known. This sample's treatment: roughly 10-day PBMC culture with coronavirus spike peptide pools or control peptides (ViraFEST assay). Sequencing of cultured CD4+ T cell DNA used the Oncomine TCR Beta short-read assay. Via MiXCR, TCRdb re-called the PCR reads, giving one row per CDR3 protein. The repertoire includes 13,000 or so distinct CDR3 sequences, roughly 45% of them detected once, and 13% sits in the top ten. Material for sequencing was CD4+ T cells from blood, cultured in vitro. All receptors derive from a human donor who had recovered from COVID-19.

The chain joins TRBV12-3 or TRBV12-4 to TRBJ2-5; D uncertain. The V end was cut by 1 base, the J end by 3 bases, with 0 bases between. The CDR3 has 11 residues. The CDR3 nucleotides read TGTGCCAGCAGTTTAGAAGAGACCCAGTACTTC. This encodes CASSLEETQYF.

The chain links TRBV20-1 to TRBJ2-3; 8 nucleotides agree with TRBD2. The CDR3 has 14 residues. CDR1 is DFQATT, CDR2 SNEGSKA, per germline (reference sequence). In DNA, the CDR3 is TGCTCCGGAGGCAGCGGGAGCCGCACAGATACGCAGTATTTT. It codes for CSGGSGSRTDTQYF.

This chain links TRBV4-2 with TRBJ1-2; TRBD1 agrees at 7 bases. Trimming took 0 bases from V and 6 from J; bases not matched to a gene: 7. CDR1 is LGHNA and CDR2 is YNFKEQ in the germline V gene. The CDR3 totals 15 residues. CDR3 amino acids: CASSQDRGGKDGYTF. In nucleotides, the CDR3 is TGTGCCAGCAGCCAAGATAGAGGGGGCAAGGATGGCTACACCTTC.

This clonotype counts as large. The genes are TRBV19 and TRBJ2-7, with 12 bases matching TRBD1. This CDR3 has 13 residues. V shed 4 bases, J shed 11 bases, and the junction held 6 bases outside the gene matches. Germline V CDR1 and CDR2: LNHDA, SQIVND (reference sequence). The CDR3 loop reads CASSTPGQGAKYF. In nucleotides, the CDR3 is TGTGCCAGTAGTACCCCGGGACAGGGGGCGAAGTACTTC.